These 5 T cell receptor beta chains were sequenced from one sample in a study of shared clonotypes between healthy human individuals (dated by TCRdb to the early 2020s). The library came from the immunoSEQ multiplex PCR assay. TCRdb's version of the immuneACCESS table is confined to in-frame rearrangements and falls short of the full clone set. An unresolved V gene accounts for under half of the shortfall where checked; the remainder is of unknown origin. Within this sample are some 1.4 million clones, with 95% to 97% of them counted one time only. Roughly 1.2% of the sample is taken by the ten largest. The sample was naive CD4+ T cells sorted from blood. The label giving this sample's cell subset or site can be read as: CD45RA+ positively selected. All receptors come from a man aged 25-45 years in good health.

The gene calls are TRBV6-1 and TRBJ2-3; 9 bases fit TRBD1. The CDR3 runs to 15 residues. V lost 6 bases to trimming and J lost 2 bases; unmatched junction nucleotides: 6. The V gene's germline CDR1 is MNHNS and CDR2 SASEGT. CDR3: CASRGTGMLTDTQYF. The CDR3 bases are TGTGCCAGCAGGGGGACAGGGATGCTCACAGATACGCAGTATTTT.

A word on this clone: This same CDR3 is encoded by further DNA sequences in the sample. This chain joins TRBV5-1 and TRBJ2-7; D remains unclear. CDR1 is SGHRS, CDR2 YFSETQ, per germline. V lost 4 bases, J lost 2 bases, and 10 bases lay in between. CDR3 length: 13 amino acids. The CDR3 DNA sequence: TGCGCCAGCAGCCTCGGACGGCCCTACGAGCAGTACTTC. Translated, it gives CASSLGRPYEQYF.

The chain joins TRBV5-4 to TRBJ2-4; D is possibly TRBD1 (6 bases). CDR3 size: 14 residues. The V end lost 0 bases, the J end lost 4 bases, and 8 bases lay between the germline ends. Germline CDR1 and CDR2: SGHNT and YYREEE (reference sequence). CDR3 nucleotide sequence: TGTGCCAGCAGCTTGGCAGGGGAAAAAAACATTCAGTACTTC. This gives the protein CASSLAGEKNIQYF.

On this clone itself: The sample contains more than one DNA sequence encoding this CDR3. The rearrangement links TRBV28 to TRBJ2-7; D remains ambiguous. Germline lookup yields CDR1 MDHEN and CDR2 SYDVKM. The CDR3 contains 12 residues. Trimming took 6 bases from V and 0 from J, leaving 6 bases between them. This chain's CDR3 is CASSNLSYEQYF. CDR3 coding DNA: TGTGCCAGCAGCAACCTCTCCTACGAGCAGTACTTC.

Points on this clone: The same CDR3 can be traced to other DNA sequences in this sample. The V gene is TRBV5-5, the J gene TRBJ2-7; D is uncertain. Germline-derived CDR1 and CDR2 are SGHKS and YYEKEE (reference sequence). The V gene lost 0 bases and the J gene lost 4 bases, with 5 bases spanning the gap. There are 12 residues in the CDR3. CDR3 residues: CASSLGLYEQYF. The CDR3 nucleotides are TGTGCCAGCAGCTTGGGGTTGTACGAGCAGTACTTC.